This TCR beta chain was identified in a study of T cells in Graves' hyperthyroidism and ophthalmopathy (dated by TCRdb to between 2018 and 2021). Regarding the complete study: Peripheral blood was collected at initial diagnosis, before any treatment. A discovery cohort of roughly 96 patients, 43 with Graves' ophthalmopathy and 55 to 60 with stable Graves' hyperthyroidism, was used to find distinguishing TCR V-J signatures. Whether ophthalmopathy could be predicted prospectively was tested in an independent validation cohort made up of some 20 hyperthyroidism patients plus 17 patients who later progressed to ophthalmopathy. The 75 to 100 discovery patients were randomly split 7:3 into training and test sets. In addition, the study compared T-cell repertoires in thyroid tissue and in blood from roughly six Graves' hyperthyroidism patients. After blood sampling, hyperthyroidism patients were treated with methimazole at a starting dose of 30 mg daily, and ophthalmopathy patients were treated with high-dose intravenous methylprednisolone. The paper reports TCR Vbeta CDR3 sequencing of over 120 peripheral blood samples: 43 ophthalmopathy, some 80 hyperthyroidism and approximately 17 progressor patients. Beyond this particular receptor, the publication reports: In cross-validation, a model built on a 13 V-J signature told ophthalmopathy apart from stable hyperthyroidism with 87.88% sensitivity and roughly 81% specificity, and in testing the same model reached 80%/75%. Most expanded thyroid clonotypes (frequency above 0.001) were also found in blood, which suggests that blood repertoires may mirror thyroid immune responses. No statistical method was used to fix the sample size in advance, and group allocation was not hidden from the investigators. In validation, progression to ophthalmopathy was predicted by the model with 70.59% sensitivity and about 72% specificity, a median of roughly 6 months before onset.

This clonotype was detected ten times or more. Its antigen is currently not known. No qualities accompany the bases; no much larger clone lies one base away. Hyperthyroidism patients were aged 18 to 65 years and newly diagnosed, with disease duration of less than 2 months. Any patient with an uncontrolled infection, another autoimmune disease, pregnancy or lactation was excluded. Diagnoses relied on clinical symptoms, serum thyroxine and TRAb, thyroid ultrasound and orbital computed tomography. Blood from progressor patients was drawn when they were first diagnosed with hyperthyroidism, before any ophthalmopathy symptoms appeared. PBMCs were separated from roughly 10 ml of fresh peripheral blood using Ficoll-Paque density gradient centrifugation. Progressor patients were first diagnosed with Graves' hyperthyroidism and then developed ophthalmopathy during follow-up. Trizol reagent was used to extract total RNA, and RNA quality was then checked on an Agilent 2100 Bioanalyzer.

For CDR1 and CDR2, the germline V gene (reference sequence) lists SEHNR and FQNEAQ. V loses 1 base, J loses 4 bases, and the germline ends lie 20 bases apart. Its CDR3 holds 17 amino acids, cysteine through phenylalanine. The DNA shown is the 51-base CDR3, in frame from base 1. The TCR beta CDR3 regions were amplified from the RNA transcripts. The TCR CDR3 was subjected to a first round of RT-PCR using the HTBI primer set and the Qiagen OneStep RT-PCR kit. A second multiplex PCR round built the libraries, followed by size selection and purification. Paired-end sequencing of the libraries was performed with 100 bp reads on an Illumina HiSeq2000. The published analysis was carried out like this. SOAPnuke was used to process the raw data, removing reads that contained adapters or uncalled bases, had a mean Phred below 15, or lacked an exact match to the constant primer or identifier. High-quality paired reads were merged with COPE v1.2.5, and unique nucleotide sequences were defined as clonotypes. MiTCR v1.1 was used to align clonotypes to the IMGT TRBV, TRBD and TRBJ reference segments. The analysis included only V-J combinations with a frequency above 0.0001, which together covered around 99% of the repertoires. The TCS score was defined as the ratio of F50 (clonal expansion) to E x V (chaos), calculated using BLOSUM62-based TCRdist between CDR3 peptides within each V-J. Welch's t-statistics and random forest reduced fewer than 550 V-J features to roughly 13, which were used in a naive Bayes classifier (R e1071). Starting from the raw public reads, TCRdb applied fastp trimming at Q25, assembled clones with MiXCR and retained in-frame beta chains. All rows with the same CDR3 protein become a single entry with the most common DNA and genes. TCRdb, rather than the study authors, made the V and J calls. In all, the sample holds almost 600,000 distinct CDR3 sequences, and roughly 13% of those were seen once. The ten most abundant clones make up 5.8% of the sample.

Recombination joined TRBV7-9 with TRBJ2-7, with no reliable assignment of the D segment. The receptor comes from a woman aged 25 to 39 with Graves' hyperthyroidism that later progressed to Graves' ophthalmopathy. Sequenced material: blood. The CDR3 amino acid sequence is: CASSLVSGGFLRYEQYF. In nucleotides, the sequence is TGTGCCAGCAGCTTAGTAAGTGGCGGTTTCCTACGGTACGAGCAGTACTTC.